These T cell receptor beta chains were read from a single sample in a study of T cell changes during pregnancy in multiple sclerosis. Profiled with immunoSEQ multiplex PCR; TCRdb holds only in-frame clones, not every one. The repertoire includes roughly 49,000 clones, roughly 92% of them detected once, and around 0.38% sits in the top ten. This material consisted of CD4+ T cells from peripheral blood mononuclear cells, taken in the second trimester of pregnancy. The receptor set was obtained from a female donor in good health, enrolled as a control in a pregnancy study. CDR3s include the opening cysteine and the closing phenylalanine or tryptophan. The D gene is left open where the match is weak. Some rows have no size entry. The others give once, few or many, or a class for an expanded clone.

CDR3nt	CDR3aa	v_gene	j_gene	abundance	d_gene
TGTGCCAGTAGTATTTTGGGGGGGCCTGGGGAGCTGTTTTTT	CASSILGGPGELFF	TRBV19	TRBJ2-2	once	NA
TGTGCCAGCAGCTCCAACCTGCGAACAGATACGCAGTATTTT	CASSSNLRTDTQYF	TRBV13	TRBJ2-3	once	NA
TGTGCCAGCAGCTCCGTTCGGGGGGGGAGCAATTCACCCCTCCACTTT	CASSSVRGGSNSPLHF	TRBV5-4	TRBJ1-6	few	NA
TGTGCCAGCAGCCAAGAAGGGACAGATGATTATAGCAATCAGCCCCAGCATTTT	CASSQEGTDDYSNQPQHF	TRBV4-2	TRBJ1-5	NA	TRBD1
TGTGCCTGGAGTGTAAAGGGGGTCGGGGAGCTGTTTTTT	CAWSVKGVGELFF	TRBV30	TRBJ2-2	NA	NA
TGTGCCAGCAGTATTGGACAGGGGGCTCACACCGGGGAGCTGTTTTTT	CASSIGQGAHTGELFF	TRBV27	TRBJ2-2	NA	TRBD1
TGTGCCAGCAGCTTAAGAGGAATTGGGGAAAGCGGCACTGAAGCTTTCTTT	CASSLRGIGESGTEAFF	TRBV7-9	TRBJ1-1	NA	NA
TGTGCCCACGACAGGGGTTCCTACAATGAGCAGTTCTTC	CAHDRGSYNEQFF	TRBV7-9	TRBJ2-1	NA	TRBD1
TGCGCCAGCAATTTGGGGGGACACAATGAGCAGTTCTTC	CASNLGGHNEQFF	TRBV5-1	TRBJ2-1	NA	NA
TGTGCCAGCAGCCATCTTAGCGGGGGGGCCTTAAATGAGCAGTTCTTC	CASSHLSGGALNEQFF	TRBV4-2	TRBJ2-1	NA	TRBD2
TGTGCCAGCAGCCAGGGGGCGGTGAACACTGAAGCTTTCTTT	CASSQGAVNTEAFF	TRBV7-3	TRBJ1-1	few	TRBD1
TGTGCCAGCAGGATTCTAAGCGGTAGCAATCAGCCCCAGCATTTT	CASRILSGSNQPQHF	TRBV27	TRBJ1-5	NA	NA
TGTGCCAGTAGCAGTGACAGGACGAACTATGGCTACACCTTC	CASSSDRTNYGYTF	TRBV19	TRBJ1-2	NA	NA
TGTGCCAGCAGCTTAGTTGCGGGGCCCGGAAACACCATATATTTT	CASSLVAGPGNTIYF	TRBV7-2	TRBJ1-3	NA	NA
TGTGCCAGCAGTGGCGAGGAGGCCTATGGCTACACCTTC	CASSGEEAYGYTF	TRBV2	TRBJ1-2	NA	NA
TGCGCCAGCAGCTTCCGGGACAACGGGAACACTGAAGCTTTCTTT	CASSFRDNGNTEAFF	TRBV5-1	TRBJ1-1	NA	NA
TGTGCCTGGAGTCTCCAAGAGACCCAGTACTTC	CAWSLQETQYF	TRBV30	TRBJ2-5	NA	NA
TGTGCCTGCCCCAGTCCGACAGGCCCCTCTGGAAACACCATATATTTT	CACPSPTGPSGNTIYF	TRBV30	TRBJ1-3	NA	NA
TGTGCCAGCTCACTAATGGGCGCGGAGACCCAGTACTTC	CASSLMGAETQYF	TRBV18	TRBJ2-5	NA	NA
TGTGCCAGCAGCCCTCGGGGACAGGGAGACAATGAGCAGTTCTTC	CASSPRGQGDNEQFF	TRBV7-2	TRBJ2-1	NA	TRBD1
TGTGCCAGCAGCTTAGGGCAGGTTAATTCACCCCTCCACTTT	CASSLGQVNSPLHF	TRBV7-3	TRBJ1-6	NA	NA
TGTGCCAGCAGCCTGACCCTACGTGAGGGACCCCTCCACTTT	CASSLTLREGPLHF	TRBV7-9	TRBJ1-6	NA	NA
TGTGCCAGCAGTGTTCGGGGGGAGACAGATACGCAGTATTTT	CASSVRGETDTQYF	TRBV6-6	TRBJ2-3	NA	TRBD2
TGTGCCAGCAGTGCTCTAGCGGGGAAAAACACCGGGGAGCTGTTTTTT	CASSALAGKNTGELFF	TRBV9	TRBJ2-2	NA	TRBD2
TGTGCCAGCAGCTTGCTATTTGACGGGGAGCTGTTTTTT	CASSLLFDGELFF	TRBV5-5	TRBJ2-2	NA	NA
TGTGCCAGCAGTGAGGGACAGGGAGGTGAGACCCAGTACTTC	CASSEGQGGETQYF	TRBV25-1	TRBJ2-5	once	TRBD1
TGTGCCAGCAGTGTGAACAGGGGCTCGACCGGGGAGCTGTTTTTT	CASSVNRGSTGELFF	TRBV6-4	TRBJ2-2	NA	TRBD1
TGCGCCAGCAGTGACAGGGGATCGGACGGCTACACCTTC	CASSDRGSDGYTF	TRBV10-1	TRBJ1-2	NA	NA
TGTGCCAGCTCTGACAGGGCGCCTCAGCCCCAGCATTTT	CASSDRAPQPQHF	TRBV19	TRBJ1-5	NA	TRBD1
TGCGCCAGCAGCCGAGGACAGGGGATAATGAACACTGAAGCTTTCTTT	CASSRGQGIMNTEAFF	TRBV4-1	TRBJ1-1	NA	TRBD1
TGCGCCAGCAGCCAGAACAGGGGCGTGGGGAATGGCTACACCTTC	CASSQNRGVGNGYTF	TRBV4-3	TRBJ1-2	NA	TRBD1
TGTGCTAGTGCCCCCGTCGCGATGGGGGAGGATGCTTTCTTT	CASAPVAMGEDAFF	TRBV12-5	TRBJ1-1	NA	NA
TGTGCCAGCAGTTTCCAGGTTAACACCGGGGAGCTGTTTTTT	CASSFQVNTGELFF	TRBV7-8	TRBJ2-2	NA	NA
TGTGCCAGCAGCTTAGAGGGGACAGGGGGAGGTATGAACACTGAAGCTTTCTTT	CASSLEGTGGGMNTEAFF	TRBV7-2	TRBJ1-1	NA	TRBD1
TGTGCCAGCAGCTTTGGGCCAGGGGAATCGGGGGGAAACACCATATATTTT	CASSFGPGESGGNTIYF	TRBV7-2	TRBJ1-3	NA	NA
TGTGCCTGGAGTCAAAGTAGTGAGGGAAAGAACTATGGCTACACCTTC	CAWSQSSEGKNYGYTF	TRBV30	TRBJ1-2	NA	NA
TGTGCCAGCAGTTACATATCTACGGGGAATCAGCCCCAGCATTTT	CASSYISTGNQPQHF	TRBV6-6	TRBJ1-5	once	NA
TGTGCCTGCCAACAGGGGGCACCTCTTAGCTACACCTTC	CACQQGAPLSYTF	TRBV30	TRBJ1-2	NA	TRBD1
TGTGCCAGCAGTTACTCGGCAGGTCAAAGACAGCCCCAGCATTTT	CASSYSAGQRQPQHF	TRBV6-5	TRBJ1-5	NA	NA
TGTGCCAGTAGTGGGGGGCAAGGGACAGGGTCAACTGAAGCTTTCTTT	CASSGGQGTGSTEAFF	TRBV19	TRBJ1-1	NA	TRBD1
TGTGCCAGCAGCTCTCAGGGACAGGGATACACTGAAGCTTTCTTT	CASSSQGQGYTEAFF	TRBV13	TRBJ1-1	NA	TRBD1
TGTGCCAGCAGCCCCGACAGGGTGGTCGGTGAAAAACTGTTTTTT	CASSPDRVVGEKLFF	TRBV9	TRBJ1-4	NA	TRBD1
TGTGCCAGCTCTGAACAGGGGGACACTGAAGCTTTCTTT	CASSEQGDTEAFF	TRBV18	TRBJ1-1	NA	TRBD1
TGTGCCAGCAGCTACGGACAGGGTAATGGCTACACCTTC	CASSYGQGNGYTF	TRBV5-4	TRBJ1-2	NA	TRBD1
TGTGCCTGGAGTGCCCCGACAGGGATGAACAATCAGCCCCAGCATTTT	CAWSAPTGMNNQPQHF	TRBV30	TRBJ1-5	NA	TRBD1
TGTGCCAGCAGCTTCGGGGGTGATCAGCCCCAGCATTTT	CASSFGGDQPQHF	TRBV5-4	TRBJ1-5	NA	NA
TGTGCCAGTAGTATTAGCTCTGGGGCCAACGTCCTGACTTTC	CASSISSGANVLTF	TRBV19	TRBJ2-6	NA	NA
TGTGCCAGCAGCCTGGACAGGACGAATCAGCCCCAGCATTTT	CASSLDRTNQPQHF	TRBV7-8	TRBJ1-5	NA	TRBD1
TGTGCCAGCAGTTGGGACAGGGGGGCGTGGGAGACCCAGTACTTC	CASSWDRGAWETQYF	TRBV7-2	TRBJ2-5	NA	TRBD1
TGTGCCAGCAGCTCGGTAATTTCGAACTATGGCTACACCTTC	CASSSVISNYGYTF	TRBV6-5	TRBJ1-2	NA	NA
TGTGCCAGCAGTAACGAAGGGGGTTCGGGTCAGCCCCAGCATTTT	CASSNEGGSGQPQHF	TRBV2	TRBJ1-5	NA	NA